Listed here are 18 T cell receptor beta chains from one sample, sequenced in a study of regulatory T cells in long-lasting Graves disease. To make TCR beta libraries, researchers used iRepertoire HTBI primers and Arm-PCR of CDR3 regions. TCRdb processed the multiplex PCR reads anew with MiXCR; each CDR3 protein has one entry. The sample holds more than 650,000 distinct CDR3 sequences; around 30% are singletons and the top ten take around 40%. Time point here: persistent/refractory GD, antithyroid drugs over 5 years with positive TRAb. Researchers made the TCR library from RNA that was extracted from PBMCs. Source: peripheral blood mononuclear cells (PBMCs), taken when the disease was refractory, from a patient treated with antithyroid drugs. Receptors originate from a female donor with Graves disease.

A few counts support this clonotype. V gene TRBV30 combines with J gene TRBJ1-2; TRBD1 aligns across 7 bases. This CDR3 has 10 residues. From germline, CDR1 is GTSNPN and CDR2 SVGIG (reference sequence). V lost 8 bases and J lost 6; bases outside the gene matches: 3. The CDR3 DNA reads as TGTGCCGGAACAGGGGATGGCTACACCTTC. As protein: CAGTGDGYTF.

This clonotype came up many times. This chain's CDR3 is CASSNSGLPPLHF. In nucleotides, the CDR3 is TGTGCCAGCAGCAACTCAGGGCTTCCACCCCTCCACTTT. V usage is TRBV11-2 and J usage is TRBJ1-6, with a possible D match to TRBD1 (5 bases). The length of the CDR3 is 13 residues. Trimming removed 5 bases at V and 11 bases at J, with 13 bases between. In germline, CDR1 is SGHAT, CDR2 FQNNGV.

The rearrangement links TRBV5-1 to TRBJ2-2; D gene unclear. Between the trimmed V and J ends, which lost 5 bases and 3 bases, there was a span of 5 bases. Per germline, CDR1 SGHRS and CDR2 YFSETQ. CDR3 length: 12 residues. CDR3 protein: CASRSDTGELFF. The CDR3 DNA follows: TGCGCCAGCAGGAGTGACACCGGGGAGCTGTTTTTT.

This clonotype was observed at least ten times. The rearrangement joins TRBV6-1 to TRBJ1-2, with TRBD1 matching over 7 bases. This CDR3 region has 16 residues. V trimming: 6 bases; J trimming: 1 base; junction bases outside the gene matches: 11. The germline gives CDR1 MNHNS, CDR2 SASEGT. CDR3 in amino acids: CASRARQGPFNYGYTF. For the CDR3, the DNA is TGTGCCAGCAGGGCGAGACAGGGACCCTTTAACTATGGCTACACCTTC.

The chain combines TRBV6-2 or TRBV6-3 with TRBJ2-7, with D possibly matching TRBD2 (5 bases). V lost 6 bases, J lost 0 bases, and 18 bases lay in between. Germline V lookup: CDR1 MNHEY, CDR2 SVGEGT. The CDR3 loop spans 16 amino acids. The CDR3 coding sequence is TGTGCCAGCAGCTCCCGTTGGTGGGAGAGCTCCTACGAGCAGTACTTC. Amino acids: CASSSRWWESSYEQYF.

J is TRBJ1-1 and V is TRBV7-3, with D uncertain. Looked up from germline, CDR1 is SGHTA and CDR2 is FQGTGA. V was trimmed by 5 bases and J by 3 bases, leaving 13 bases between them. CDR3 length: 14 amino acids. The CDR3 loop is CASSLGPADTEAFF. CDR3 DNA: TGTGCCAGCAGCCTGGGCCCCGCGGACACTGAAGCTTTCTTT.

A note on this clonotype: One junction end does not reproduce the germline sequence, and a read error may be involved. V gene TRBV10-1 combines with J gene TRBJ1-1, with a weak D call TRBD1 (6 bases). Germline lookup yields CDR1 WNHNN and CDR2 SYGVQD (reference sequence). The CDR3 length is 13 residues. The CDR3 DNA reads TGCGCCAACAGTGAGGGCAGGGGAACTGAAGCTTTCTTT. This gives the protein CANSEGRGTEAFF.

This clonotype was recorded a few times. The chain has TRBV19 and TRBJ1-2, with D possibly TRBD1 on 5 matching bases. The length of the CDR3 is 14 residues. The V and J ends lost 1 base and 3 bases respectively, with 9 bases between them. Germline V gives CDR1 LNHDA, CDR2 SQIVND (reference sequence). The CDR3 DNA follows: TGTGCCAGTAGTATAGGACAGAGATACTATGGCTACACCTTC. Translated, it gives CASSIGQRYYGYTF.

This clonotype is a singleton in its sample. A much bigger clone sits one base away, suggesting this may be a read error. This chain links TRBV6-5 with TRBJ1-1; D is ambiguous. Per germline, CDR1 MNHEY and CDR2 SVGAGI. This CDR3 contains 14 residues. The CDR3 reads CAGSFPQENTEAFF. CDR3 sequence (DNA): TGTGCCGGCAGTTTCCCCCAGGAGAACACTGAAGCTTTCTTT.

This clonotype occurred a few times. The chain recombines TRBV3-1 with TRBJ1-6; TRBD1 agrees at 8 bases. CDR1 and CDR2 (germline): LGHDT, YNNKEL (reference sequence). Germline trimming cut 2 bases from V and 9 bases from J; bases unmatched to any gene: 6. The CDR3 runs 15 residues. Here the CDR3 reads CASSQQGAVRSPLHF. The DNA for the CDR3 is TGTGCCAGCAGCCAACAGGGGGCCGTGCGTTCACCCCTCCACTTT. The whole variable domain, filled in from reference TRBV3-1 and TRBJ1-6, reads DTAVSQTPKYLVTQMGNDKSIKCEQNLGHDTMYWYKQDSKKFLKIMFSYNNKELIINETVPNRFSPKSPDKAHLNLHINSLELGDSAVYFCASSQQGAVRSPLHFGNGTRLTVT.

The rearrangement joins TRBV6-1 to TRBJ2-7; 8 bases are a match to TRBD2. The CDR3 spans 16 residues. V was clipped by 7 bases and J by 6 bases; unmatched bases: 17. CDR1 and CDR2 from the germline V gene are MNHNS and SASEGT. The CDR3 loop reads CASIHPTGTRRFEQYF. The CDR3 nucleotides read TGTGCCAGCATTCACCCGACGGGGACTAGAAGATTCGAGCAGTACTTC.

The V call is TRBV19, the J call TRBJ1-5, with D unclear. The V end lost 4 bases, the J end lost 5 bases, and 9 bases lay between the germline ends. Germline V gene data show CDR1 as LNHDA and CDR2 as SQIVND (reference sequence). CDR3 size: 13 residues. The CDR3 DNA follows: TGTGCCAGTAGTAAAGGAAGTTATCAGCCCCAGCATTTT. Protein sequence: CASSKGSYQPQHF.

At least ten counts were recorded for this clonotype. The chain carries TRBV15 and TRBJ1-5; tentatively, D is TRBD1 (6 bases). This CDR3 has 15 amino acids. The V gene lost 0 bases and the J gene lost 5 bases, with 11 bases spanning the gap. Germline CDR1 reads LNHNV; CDR2 reads YYDKDF (reference sequence). In DNA, the CDR3 is TGTGCCACCAGCAGAGACAGGGGATTCTATCAGCCCCAGCATTTT. Amino acids: CATSRDRGFYQPQHF.

This clonotype was seen ten or more times. The chain has TRBV28 and TRBJ1-1, with D possibly being TRBD1 (5 bases). CDR3 length equals 15 residues. Trimming pared 4 bases from V and 1 base from J, leaving 13 bases between. The germline CDR1 and CDR2 sequences are MDHEN and SYDVKM. The DNA for the CDR3 is TGTGCCAGCAGTTCGCCGGGACTGGAGAACACTGAAGCTTTCTTT. Translation: CASSSPGLENTEAFF.

This clonotype showed up many times. The chain employs TRBV2 and TRBJ1-4; 9 nucleotides align to TRBD1. V dropped 8 bases and J dropped 0; count of bases not matched to a gene: 10. Germline loops: CDR1 SNHLY, CDR2 FYNNEI. The CDR3 length is 17 residues. CDR3 DNA sequence: TGTGCCAGCTGGGGGACAGGGCCCGGAGCAACTAATGAAAAACTGTTTTTT. Amino acids: CASWGTGPGATNEKLFF. Using reference TRBV2 and TRBJ1-4 for the parts outside the CDR3, the full variable domain is EPEVTQTPSHQVTQMGQEVILRCVPISNHLYFYWYRQILGQKVEFLVSFYNNEISEKSEIFDDQFSVERPDGSNFTLKIRSTKLEDSAMYFCASWGTGPGATNEKLFFGSGTQLSVL.

This clonotype was found many times. The chain has TRBV20-1 and TRBJ1-5; 11 bases are shared with TRBD1. CDR3 length: 15 amino acids. Germline lookup yields CDR1 DFQATT and CDR2 SNEGSKA (reference sequence). V shed 0 bases, J shed 6 bases, and the junction held 4 bases outside the gene matches. The CDR3 DNA sequence: TGCAGTGCTAGAGACCCGGGACAGGGGGTTCAGCCCCAGCATTTT. This codes for CSARDPGQGVQPQHF.

This clonotype was observed a handful of times. The chain links TRBV20-1 to TRBJ1-2; D may be TRBD1 (6 bases). Germline V gives CDR1 DFQATT, CDR2 SNEGSKA (reference sequence). The CDR3 length is 16 residues. The V and J ends lost 7 bases and 8 bases respectively, with 29 bases between them. CDR3 nucleotides: TGCAGTGTCCCCGGTCCGGGGGCAGATGGGATTTTCGGCTACACCTTC. It specifies CSVPGPGADGIFGYTF.

The chain links TRBV12-3 or TRBV12-4 to TRBJ2-2; D is perhaps TRBD1 or TRBD2 (5 bases each). V gave up 5 bases and J gave up 1 base, with 20 bases separating them. CDR3 size: 18 residues. As DNA, the CDR3 is TGTGCCAGCAGTCCAGGGACGGGCCGGGCCGAGAACACCGGGGAGCTGTTTTTT. It codes for CASSPGTGRAENTGELFF.